Listed below are T cell receptor beta chains from one sample, sequenced in a study of blood T cell repertoires in COVID-19. Clones were read by immunoSEQ multiplex PCR, and TCRdb kept only the in-frame ones, dropping some. The profile shows about 410,000 clones, under 90% of them singletons. The sequenced sample was PBMCs or T cells enriched from blood (not recorded which). The receptor set was obtained from a woman in her twenties or thirties who had recovered from COVID-19. Each CDR3 is given with its conserved first and last residue. Fields, in order: V gene, D gene, J gene, clone size, CDR3 protein, CDR3 DNA. D genes are given only for firm matches. Some rows mark clone size as missing; the rest say once, few, many or name a class of expanded clone.

TRBV30	-	TRBJ2-7	-	CAWSVDSSYEQYF	TGTGCCTGGAGTGTCGACAGCTCCTACGAGCAGTACTTC
TRBV21-1	-	TRBJ1-6	-	CASSIRQGNSPLHF	TGTGCCAGCAGCATAAGACAGGGGAATTCACCCCTCCACTTT
TRBV10-1	-	TRBJ2-2	-	CASSRGKPNTGELFF	TGCGCCAGCAGCAGGGGCAAACCGAACACCGGGGAGCTGTTTTTT
TRBV12-3/TRBV12-4	-	TRBJ2-7	-	CASRGRGYEQYF	TGTGCCAGTCGAGGTCGGGGATACGAGCAGTACTTC
TRBV7-8	-	TRBJ2-3	-	CASSLGLLTSTDTQYF	TGTGCCAGCAGCCTGGGACTTTTAACTAGCACAGATACGCAGTATTTT
TRBV11-3	TRBD2	TRBJ2-1	-	CASSPGLAGGVEQFF	TGTGCCAGCAGCCCGGGACTAGCGGGAGGTGTTGAGCAGTTCTTC
TRBV15	-	TRBJ1-5	-	CATSRALVQGQPQHF	TGTGCCACCAGCAGAGCCCTGGTCCAGGGTCAGCCCCAGCATTTT
TRBV28	TRBD1	TRBJ1-1	-	CASSLLGTGPSAFF	TGTGCCAGCAGTTTATTAGGGACAGGCCCTTCAGCTTTCTTT
TRBV7-9	TRBD1	TRBJ2-7	-	CASSVNRDRGRYEQYF	TGTGCCAGCAGCGTTAACCGGGACAGGGGAAGGTACGAGCAGTACTTC
TRBV19	-	TRBJ1-2	-	CASRGAGIYGYTF	TGTGCCAGTAGGGGGGCAGGGATCTATGGCTACACCTTC
TRBV18	TRBD1	TRBJ1-4	few	CASSTAGGAYEKLFF	TGTGCCAGCTCAACGGCAGGGGGCGCGTATGAAAAACTGTTTTTT
TRBV12-5	TRBD1	TRBJ2-3	-	CASGLGTGATDTQYF	TGTGCTAGTGGTTTGGGGACAGGGGCCACAGATACGCAGTATTTT
TRBV18	-	TRBJ1-5	-	CASSRGGGNQPQHF	TGTGCCAGCTCGCGGGGGGGTGGCAATCAGCCCCAGCATTTT
TRBV7-3	TRBD2	TRBJ2-2	-	CASSYSGLDLSGELFF	TGTGCCAGCAGCTACTCCGGACTAGATTTGAGCGGGGAGCTGTTTTTT